The 27 T cell receptor beta chains below come from one sample, sequenced in a study of spatial heterogeneity in lung cancer. TCRdb ran MiXCR on the 5' RACE reads and lists one entry per CDR3 protein. The sample has tens of thousands of distinct CDR3 sequences, about 14% seen once. The sample's time point: sample taken at primary tumor resection. In each case, whole RNA from tumor, nontumor lung or frozen PBMC was sequenced unsorted. This material consisted of PBMCs, taken at surgery. The receptors were gathered from a male donor with early-stage non-small cell lung cancer.

V and J are TRBV7-9 and TRBJ2-7; D remains unclear. Trimming removed 5 bases at V and 4 bases at J, with 15 bases between. CDR3 length: 14 residues. Germline V gene lookup returns CDR1 SEHNR and CDR2 FQNEAQ (reference sequence). CDR3 bases: TGTGCCAGCAGCACCCCGACCCAGGAATACGAGCAGTACTTC. This encodes CASSTPTQEYEQYF.

This clonotype was seen repeatedly, ten times or more. The rearrangement joins TRBV3-1 to TRBJ1-1; D gene ambiguous. The CDR3 spans 13 residues. Germline V CDR1 and CDR2: LGHDT, YNNKEL (reference sequence). V lost 4 bases and J 3 bases, leaving 9 bases between the germline ends. The CDR3 region has the DNA TGTGCCAGCAGCCGAGAGTTGTACACTGAAGCTTTCTTT. Translation: CASSRELYTEAFF.

The rearrangement joins TRBV5-1 to TRBJ1-1, with D maybe TRBD1 (5 bases). CDR1 is SGHRS, CDR2 YFSETQ, per germline. The CDR3 runs 13 residues. Trimming took off 5 bases at V and 0 bases at J, with 8 bases between the two ends. The CDR3 region is CASSRGLNTEAFF. In DNA, the CDR3 is TGCGCCAGCAGTAGGGGATTGAACACTGAAGCTTTCTTT.

The chain uses TRBV6-6 and TRBJ2-3; 7 nucleotides agree with TRBD2. The trim removed 8 bases at V and 2 bases at J, leaving 7 bases unmatched. The CDR3 has 14 amino acids. In germline, CDR1 is MNHNY, CDR2 SVGAGI (reference sequence). CDR3 DNA sequence: TGTGCCAGCCAGGGAGGGAGGGCCACAGATACGCAGTATTTT. It is translated as CASQGGRATDTQYF.

The V and J genes are TRBV18 and TRBJ1-1; D unclear. The CDR3 is made up of 15 amino acids. The V and J ends lost 1 base and 1 base respectively, with 10 bases between them. The germline CDR1 and CDR2 sequences are KGHSH and LQKENI. This CDR3 is CASSPQGIANTEAFF. CDR3 nucleotides: TGTGCCAGCTCACCACAGGGAATTGCGAACACTGAAGCTTTCTTT.

This clonotype appeared many times. The chain joins TRBV18 to TRBJ2-7; TRBD2 agrees at 8 bases. Germline V gives CDR1 KGHSH, CDR2 LQKENI. The CDR3 runs 14 residues. The V segment lost 8 bases and the J segment 0 bases; nucleotides outside the gene matches: 6. The CDR3 coding sequence is TGTGCCAGCCGATTAGGGACTAGCTCCTACGAGCAGTACTTC. Protein: CASRLGTSSYEQYF.

J is TRBJ1-1 and V is TRBV29-1; D may be TRBD1 (5 bases). V lost 3 bases, J lost 1 base, and 15 bases lay in between. Per germline, CDR1 SQVTM and CDR2 ANQGSEA. The CDR3 covers 15 residues. The CDR3 region is CSVEGEAGQNTEAFF. The DNA for the CDR3 is TGCAGCGTTGAGGGGGAAGCGGGCCAGAACACTGAAGCTTTCTTT.

This clonotype has ten or more counts. The V gene is TRBV27, the J gene TRBJ1-2; D perhaps matches TRBD1 (6 bases). CDR3 length equals 15 residues. Germline loops: CDR1 MNHEY, CDR2 SMNVEV (reference sequence). Trimming left V 4 bases short and J 2 bases short, with 14 bases between. The CDR3 reads CASSSGLTGNYGYTF. The CDR3, as DNA: TGTGCCAGCAGTTCCGGTCTCACAGGGAACTATGGCTACACCTTC.

This clonotype has at least ten counts. CDR3 sequence: CASSAPRQGGTEAFF. The CDR3 nucleotides read TGTGCCAGCAGCGCACCTCGCCAGGGAGGCACTGAAGCTTTCTTT. This rearrangement joins TRBV7-9 to TRBJ1-1; perhaps TRBD1 as D (5 bases). CDR1 SEHNR and CDR2 FQNEAQ come from the germline V gene (reference sequence). V lost 5 bases and J 4 bases, leaving 17 bases between the germline ends. There are 15 residues in the CDR3.

This clonotype was picked up many times. The chain couples TRBV29-1 to TRBJ2-7; possible D gene TRBD1, 6 bases. Trimming cost V 7 bases and J 4 bases, with 14 bases left between them. Germline CDR1 is SQVTM and CDR2 is ANQGSEA. This CDR3 is built from 12 residues. As DNA, the CDR3 is TGCAGCGCCCTTACAGGGACGTACGAGCAGTACTTC. Residues: CSALTGTYEQYF.

This clonotype has more than one count but fewer than ten. The rearrangement links TRBV12-3 or TRBV12-4 to TRBJ2-3; TRBD2 aligns across 9 bases. The V and J ends lost 0 bases and 3 bases, in that order; junction bases with no gene match: 4. The CDR3 has 16 amino acids. CDR3 in DNA: TGTGCCAGCAGTTTAGCTGCGGCGGGAGGGACAGATACGCAGTATTTT. It specifies CASSLAAAGGTDTQYF.

A word on this clonotype: Sequence at one end of the junction differs from germline and may be a read error. V and J are TRBV6-2 or TRBV6-3 and TRBJ1-1; D may be TRBD1 (6 bases). This CDR3 has 12 residues. In germline, CDR1 is MNHEY, CDR2 SVGEGT. CDR3 nucleotide sequence: TGTGCCAGCAGGACACGGACAGATGAAGTTTTCTTT. It yields the protein CASRTRTDEVFF.

Ten or more counts support this clonotype. The chain combines TRBV4-2 with TRBJ2-7; TRBD2 is a possible D gene (6 bases). V lost 2 bases and J 5 bases, leaving 16 bases between the germline ends. Germline V gene sequence: CDR1 LGHNA, CDR2 YNFKEQ. This CDR3 spans 15 amino acids. The CDR3 nucleotides are TGTGCCAGCAGCCAACCCGCGGAGGGAAAACACGAGCAGTACTTC. The encoded protein is CASSQPAEGKHEQYF.

The chain combines TRBV19 with TRBJ2-1, with a possible D match to TRBD2 (5 bases). The V end lost 3 bases, the J end lost 6 bases, and 18 bases lay between the germline ends. Germline V CDR1 and CDR2: LNHDA, SQIVND (reference sequence). The CDR3 is made up of 16 amino acids. Written as DNA, the CDR3 is TGTGCCAGTAGTATCCATGAGGGTCTTCGACTCAATGAGCAGTTCTTC. As protein: CASSIHEGLRLNEQFF.

This clonotype was counted only a few times. The genes are TRBV20-1 and TRBJ1-6, with a possible D match to TRBD1 (6 bases). CDR1 and CDR2 from the germline V gene are DFQATT and SNEGSKA (reference sequence). This CDR3 comprises 14 residues. Trimming cost V 0 bases and J 9 bases, with 12 bases left between them. The CDR3 region has the DNA TGCAGTGCTAGAGACCCAGGGGTCCTTTCACCCCTCCACTTT. This gives the protein CSARDPGVLSPLHF.

In this sample, this clonotype turned up a few times. This chain connects TRBV24-1 to TRBJ2-1; 10 bases are a match to TRBD1. CDR1 is KGHDR and CDR2 is SFDVKD in the germline V gene. CDR3 length equals 17 residues. With 2 bases clipped from V and 6 bases from J, the junction kept 9 bases outside the gene matches. The CDR3 DNA sequence: TGTGCCACCAGTGATTCCCGGACAGGGGGAGATTCCAATGAGCAGTTCTTC. It encodes CATSDSRTGGDSNEQFF.

The sample holds a few counts of this clonotype. The chain has TRBV29-1 and TRBJ2-7; 11 bases map to TRBD2. Trimming at V came to 7 bases and at J to 0 bases, leaving 5 bases not matched to a gene. This CDR3 comprises 14 residues. The V gene's germline CDR1 is SQVTM and CDR2 ANQGSEA. The CDR3: CSALAGGSSYEQYF. CDR3 bases: TGCAGCGCCTTAGCGGGAGGGAGCTCCTACGAGCAGTACTTC.

There are many counts of this clonotype. The V call is TRBV19, the J call TRBJ2-7, with D possibly being TRBD1 (6 bases). V was trimmed by 8 bases and J by 1 base, leaving 15 bases between them. CDR1 and CDR2 (germline): LNHDA, SQIVND (reference sequence). The CDR3 is made up of 14 amino acids. The CDR3, as DNA: TGTGCCAGTGGCAGGGGTTCGCGGTCCTACGAGCAGTACTTC. It specifies CASGRGSRSYEQYF.

The chain employs TRBV4-1 and TRBJ1-4; D possibly corresponds to TRBD1 (5 bases). The CDR3 contains 16 residues. V was shortened by 2 bases and J by 4 bases, with 14 bases between the two germline ends. Germline CDR1 MGHRA, CDR2 YSYEKL. CDR3 amino acids: CASSQLGATYNEKLFF. DNA for the CDR3: TGCGCCAGCAGCCAATTAGGGGCCACCTATAATGAAAAACTGTTTTTT.

This clonotype was detected a few times. The rearrangement uses TRBV7-3 and TRBJ2-2; D gene ambiguous. V was clipped by 1 base and J by 1 base, with 4 bases between them. Germline V CDR1 and CDR2: SGHTA, FQGTGA. The CDR3 is 14 amino acids. The DNA of the CDR3 is TGTGCCAGCAGCTTAATGGTGAACACCGGGGAGCTGTTTTTT. Protein sequence: CASSLMVNTGELFF.

Concerning this clonotype itself: The conserved phenylalanine or tryptophan normally closing the CDR3 is absent here, so this likely arose from a read error. CDR3 sequence reads: CASSLGTSRDEQFS. The CDR3 DNA sequence: TGTGCCAGCAGCCTAGGGACTAGCCGGGACGAGCAGTTCTCC. The rearrangement joins TRBV7-2 to TRBJ2-1; 9 bases are shared with TRBD2. V gave up 5 bases and J gave up 10 bases; unmatched junction bases: 9. The CDR3 spans 14 residues. Germline V CDR1 and CDR2: SGHTA, FQGNSA.

The V and J genes are TRBV12-3 or TRBV12-4 and TRBJ2-7; maybe TRBD2 (5 bases). The CDR3 spans 15 residues. The ends were cut back, 4 bases at V and 2 bases at J, with 15 bases in the middle. CDR3 protein: CASSSSSERPYEQYF. DNA for the CDR3: TGTGCCAGCAGTTCCTCCTCAGAGCGGCCCTACGAGCAGTACTTC.

This clonotype was counted a few times. J is TRBJ1-5 and V is TRBV27; D call uncertain. Germline CDR1 MNHEY, CDR2 SMNVEV (reference sequence). This CDR3 contains 14 residues. V lost 2 bases and J lost 4, with 9 bases in between. CDR3 nucleotide sequence: TGTGCCAGCAGTTTAGGGATGCCTAATCAGCCCCAGCATTTT. Protein: CASSLGMPNQPQHF.

This clonotype was detected a few times. The chain is built from TRBV3-1 and TRBJ2-2; D is possibly TRBD2 (6 bases). V lost 8 bases and J 5 bases, leaving 15 bases between the germline ends. Germline CDR1 LGHDT, CDR2 YNNKEL (reference sequence). The CDR3 has 14 residues. As DNA, the CDR3 is TGTGCCAGCTGTCGCTCGGGAGAGACCGGGGAGCTGTTTTTT. It is translated as CASCRSGETGELFF.

This clonotype occurred many times. The chain combines TRBV4-3 with TRBJ2-4, with D perhaps being TRBD1 or TRBD2 (5 bases each). V dropped 3 bases and J dropped 0 bases, with 15 bases sitting between them. The CDR3 extends over 17 amino acids. Germline assignment: CDR1 LGHNA and CDR2 YSLEER. The CDR3 region has the DNA TGCGCCAGCAGCCAGGAAGGGGACCTTTTAGCCAAAAACATTCAGTACTTC. It is translated as CASSQEGDLLAKNIQYF.

The chain has TRBV29-1 and TRBJ2-5; 7 bases line up with TRBD1. Per germline, CDR1 SQVTM and CDR2 ANQGSEA. V dropped 5 bases and J dropped 4; count of bases not matched to a gene: 4. This CDR3 has 12 amino acids. CDR3 DNA: TGCAGCGTTTCTACAGGGGTAGAGACCCAGTACTTC. Amino acids: CSVSTGVETQYF. Combining the CDR3 with reference TRBV29-1 and TRBJ2-5 gives the whole variable domain SAVISQKPSRDICQRGTSLTIQCQVDSQVTMMFWYRQQPGQSLTLIATANQGSEATYESGFVIDKFPISRPNLTFSTLTVSNMSPEDSSIYLCSVSTGVETQYFGPGTRLLVL.

This clonotype was seen at least ten times. This chain links TRBV5-1 with TRBJ1-1; D is uncertain. Germline CDR1 reads SGHRS; CDR2 reads YFSETQ. V shed 2 bases and J shed 5 bases, with 10 bases lying between them. The CDR3 spans 13 residues. The CDR3 DNA sequence: TGCGCCAGCAGCTTAGACGGTATAACTGAAGCTTTCTTT. Its protein is CASSLDGITEAFF. The complete variable domain, with remaining parts taken from reference TRBV5-1 and TRBJ1-1, reads KAGVTQTPRYLIKTRGQQVTLSCSPISGHRSVSWYQQTPGQGLQFLFEYFSETQRNKGNFPGRFSGRQFSNSRSEMNVSTLELGDSALYLCASSLDGITEAFFGQGTRLTVV.